This passage covers 12 T cell receptor beta chains from one sample sequenced in a study of blood T cells in healthy people across ages. Sample-barcoded 5' priming and a J-beta primer mix drove a second PCR of about 7 to 12 cycles. TCRdb re-derived calls from the 5' RACE reads in MiXCR, one entry per CDR3 protein. The sample comprises some 760,000 distinct CDR3 sequences, 25% of which are singletons, and 9.4% rests with the top ten. The sample was also linked to a second study, of T cells of mothers and their children.

The sequencing sample was made of blood. These receptors were obtained from a boy younger than 18 in good health.

This clonotype was found a few times. CDR3 DNA: TGCAGCGTTGAGGGTAGTGTTAGAGGCAATGAGCAGTTCTTC. This encodes CSVEGSVRGNEQFF. This rearrangement joins TRBV29-1 to TRBJ2-1; D not certain. V was clipped by 3 bases and J by 6 bases, with 15 bases between them. CDR3 size: 14 residues. The V gene's germline CDR1 is SQVTM and CDR2 ANQGSEA.

The chain employs TRBV2 and TRBJ2-1, with D tentatively TRBD2 (7 bases). Gene TRBJ2-7 matches the end of the DNA better, so the J call may be wrong. CDR3 length: 14 amino acids. The germline CDR1 and CDR2 sequences are SNHLY and FYNNEI. The CDR3 bases are TGTGCCAGCATTCAAGGGGGAGGGCGCTACGAGCAGTACTTC. It codes for CASIQGGGRYEQYF.

This clonotype occurred a few times. The chain employs TRBV24-1 and TRBJ2-5, with D maybe TRBD2 (5 bases). Judging by the DNA end, TRBJ2-7 fits better; the J call may be wrong. Germline V gene data show CDR1 as KGHDR and CDR2 as SFDVKD. The CDR3 totals 14 residues. The CDR3, as DNA: TGTGCCACCAGTGACACAGCGGACCCCTACGAGCAGTACTTC. It is translated as CATSDTADPYEQYF.

J is TRBJ2-1 and V is TRBV3-1, with unresolved D. Germline V gene data show CDR1 as LGHDT and CDR2 as YNNKEL (reference sequence). Between the trimmed V and J ends, which lost 0 bases and 7 bases, there was a span of 10 bases. The CDR3 spans 14 residues. CDR3 in amino acids: CASSQEVVFNEQFF. The CDR3 nucleotides are TGTGCCAGCAGCCAAGAAGTAGTCTTTAATGAGCAGTTCTTC.

In this sample, this clonotype turned up a few times. The chain links TRBV28 to TRBJ2-5, with D maybe TRBD2 (6 bases). The end of the DNA is better explained by TRBJ2-1, so the J call may be wrong. This CDR3 contains 9 residues. CDR1 MDHEN and CDR2 SYDVKM come from the germline V gene. The CDR3, as DNA: TGTGCCGCGGGAAATGAGCAGTTCTTC. Its translation is CAAGNEQFF.

The chain combines TRBV29-1 with TRBJ2-1, with 10 bases lining up with TRBD2. This CDR3 comprises 19 residues. Germline CDR1 and CDR2: SQVTM and ANQGSEA. The V segment lost 3 bases and the J segment 0 bases; nucleotides outside the gene matches: 14. The CDR3: CSVDAAGTSVRSSYNEQFF. The DNA for the CDR3 is TGCAGCGTTGACGCCGCCGGGACTAGCGTCAGGAGCTCCTACAATGAGCAGTTCTTC.

The V and J genes are TRBV20-1 and TRBJ2-7; D not resolved. V lost 3 bases and J lost 0, with 12 bases in between. CDR1 is DFQATT, CDR2 SNEGSKA, per germline (reference sequence). This CDR3 spans 14 amino acids. This chain's CDR3 is CSARPPVYSYEQYF. The DNA of the CDR3 is TGCAGTGCTAGGCCCCCTGTCTACTCCTACGAGCAGTACTTC.

In this sample, this clonotype turned up once. The CDR3, as DNA: TGTGCCAGCAGCGTAGGTAGAGGGGGGAACAGTCAAGAGACCCAGTACTTC. It codes for CASSVGRGGNSQETQYF. The chain combines TRBV9 with TRBJ2-5; D is perhaps TRBD1 or TRBD2 (6 bases each). Germline V gene sequence: CDR1 SGDLS, CDR2 YYNGEE. Trimming pared 0 bases from V and 2 bases from J, leaving 17 bases between. The CDR3 loop spans 17 amino acids.

This clonotype has more than one count but fewer than ten. The V call is TRBV20-1, the J call TRBJ2-5; D not certain. This CDR3 spans 14 amino acids. From germline, CDR1 is DFQATT and CDR2 SNEGSKA (reference sequence). V was clipped by 6 bases and J by 0 bases, with 14 bases between them. The CDR3 loop is CSAHPGQYQETQYF. The CDR3 DNA reads as TGCAGTGCCCACCCCGGCCAGTACCAAGAGACCCAGTACTTC.

This clonotype came up a few times. The rearrangement uses TRBV4-1 and TRBJ2-7, with 11 bases aligning to TRBD2. The CDR3 is 15 amino acids. V shed 2 bases and J 4 bases; nucleotides not matched to a gene: 4. The germline CDR1 and CDR2 sequences are MGHRA and YSYEKL. The CDR3 here is CASSQTSGSRYEQYF. The DNA of the CDR3 is TGCGCCAGCAGCCAAACTAGCGGGAGTAGGTACGAGCAGTACTTC.

This clonotype was counted between two and nine times. V gene TRBV28 combines with J gene TRBJ2-3; 9 nucleotides agree with TRBD2. The CDR3 totals 19 residues. V was pared by 6 bases and J by 0 bases, with 16 bases of the junction left unmatched. CDR1 is MDHEN and CDR2 is SYDVKM in the germline V gene. The CDR3, as DNA: TGTGCCAGCAGCCTGGGGCTAGCGGGGCCATCCCTGAGCACAGATACGCAGTATTTT. This gives the protein CASSLGLAGPSLSTDTQYF.

The gene calls are TRBV29-1 and TRBJ2-5; TRBD1 aligns across 8 bases. Germline CDR1 and CDR2: SQVTM and ANQGSEA. V shed 6 bases, J shed 5 bases, and the junction held 5 bases outside the gene matches. The CDR3 sequence is 12 residues long. CDR3 residues: CSVPGGQETQYF. The DNA for the CDR3 is TGCAGCGTCCCAGGGGGCCAGGAGACCCAGTACTTC.